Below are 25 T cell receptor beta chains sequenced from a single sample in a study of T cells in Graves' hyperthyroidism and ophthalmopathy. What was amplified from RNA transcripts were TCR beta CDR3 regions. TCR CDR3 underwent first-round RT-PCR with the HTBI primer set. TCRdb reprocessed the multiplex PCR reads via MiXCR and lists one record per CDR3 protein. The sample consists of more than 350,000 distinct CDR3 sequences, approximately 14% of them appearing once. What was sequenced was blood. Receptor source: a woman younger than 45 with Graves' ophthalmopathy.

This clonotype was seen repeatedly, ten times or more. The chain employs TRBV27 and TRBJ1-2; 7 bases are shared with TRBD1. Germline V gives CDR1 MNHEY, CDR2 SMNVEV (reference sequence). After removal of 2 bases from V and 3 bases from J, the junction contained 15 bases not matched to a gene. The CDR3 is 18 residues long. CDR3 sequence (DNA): TGTGCCAGCAGTTTACGCGCGCCCGGGACAGCGTTCTACTATGGCTACACCTTC. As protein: CASSLRAPGTAFYYGYTF.

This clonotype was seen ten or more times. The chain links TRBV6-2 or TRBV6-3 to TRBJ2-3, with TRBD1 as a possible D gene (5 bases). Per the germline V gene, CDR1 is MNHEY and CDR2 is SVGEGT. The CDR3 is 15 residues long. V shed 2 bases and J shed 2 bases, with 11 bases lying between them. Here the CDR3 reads CASSYTGPPTDTQYF. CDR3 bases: TGTGCCAGCAGTTACACAGGTCCCCCCACAGATACGCAGTATTTT.

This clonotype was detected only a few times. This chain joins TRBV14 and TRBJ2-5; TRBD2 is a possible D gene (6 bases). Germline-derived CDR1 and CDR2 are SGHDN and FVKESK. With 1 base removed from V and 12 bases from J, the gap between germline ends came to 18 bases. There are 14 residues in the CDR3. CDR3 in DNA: TGTGCCAGCAGCCAAGGGGGAGGCAGGCGAGTGAAGTACTTC. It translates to CASSQGGGRRVKYF.

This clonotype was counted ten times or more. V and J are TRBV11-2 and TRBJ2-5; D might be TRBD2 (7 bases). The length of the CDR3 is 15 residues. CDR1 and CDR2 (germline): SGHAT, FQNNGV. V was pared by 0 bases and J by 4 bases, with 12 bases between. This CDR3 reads CASSLDRGAGETQYF. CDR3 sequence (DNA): TGTGCCAGCAGCTTAGATCGGGGGGCGGGAGAGACCCAGTACTTC.

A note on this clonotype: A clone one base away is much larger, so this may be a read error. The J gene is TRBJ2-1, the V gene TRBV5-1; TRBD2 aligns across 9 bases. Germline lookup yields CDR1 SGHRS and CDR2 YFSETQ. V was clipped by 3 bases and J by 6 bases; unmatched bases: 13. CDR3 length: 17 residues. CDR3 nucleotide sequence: TGCGCCAGCAGCTCGGCCACCGGGAAGCGGGGGGCCAATGAGCAGTTCTTC. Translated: CASSSATGKRGANEQFF.

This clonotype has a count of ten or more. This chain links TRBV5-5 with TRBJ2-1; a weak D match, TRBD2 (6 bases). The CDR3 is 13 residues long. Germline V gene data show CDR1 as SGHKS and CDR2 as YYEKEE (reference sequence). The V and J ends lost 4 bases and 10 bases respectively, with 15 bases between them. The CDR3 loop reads CASSHLTGDEQFF. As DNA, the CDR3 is TGTGCCAGCAGCCATCTAACGGGGGACGAGCAGTTCTTC.

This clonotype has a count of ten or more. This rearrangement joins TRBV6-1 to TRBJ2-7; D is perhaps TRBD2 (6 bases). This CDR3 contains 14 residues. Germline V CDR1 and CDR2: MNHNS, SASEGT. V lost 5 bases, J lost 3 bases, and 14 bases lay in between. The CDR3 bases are TGTGCCAGCAGTACCCGCTCGGGACTCTACGAGCAGTACTTC. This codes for CASSTRSGLYEQYF.

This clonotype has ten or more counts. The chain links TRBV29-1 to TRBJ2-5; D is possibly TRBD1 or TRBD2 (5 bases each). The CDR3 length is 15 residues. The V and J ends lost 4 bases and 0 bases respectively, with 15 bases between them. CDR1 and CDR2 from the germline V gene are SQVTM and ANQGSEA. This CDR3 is CSVGWDPLYQETQYF. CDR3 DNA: TGCAGCGTTGGTTGGGACCCCTTATACCAAGAGACCCAGTACTTC.

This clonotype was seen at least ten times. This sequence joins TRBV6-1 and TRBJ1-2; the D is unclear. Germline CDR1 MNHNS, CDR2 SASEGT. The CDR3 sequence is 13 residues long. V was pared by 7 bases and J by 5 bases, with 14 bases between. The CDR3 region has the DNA TGTGCCAGCACCGAAGTAGCGGGGTATGGCTACACCTTC. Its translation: CASTEVAGYGYTF.

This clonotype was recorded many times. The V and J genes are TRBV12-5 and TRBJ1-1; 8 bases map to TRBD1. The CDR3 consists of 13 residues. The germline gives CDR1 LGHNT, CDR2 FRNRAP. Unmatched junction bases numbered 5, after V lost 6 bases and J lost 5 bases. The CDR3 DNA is TGTGCTAGTGGGAACCAGGGGGCGACTGAAGCTTTCTTT. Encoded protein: CASGNQGATEAFF.

CDR3 sequence: CATSDGGGLTEAFF. CDR3 DNA sequence: TGTGCCACCAGTGATGGTGGGGGGCTCACTGAAGCTTTCTTT. The genes are TRBV24-1 and TRBJ1-1; a weak D match, TRBD1 (6 bases). This CDR3 spans 14 amino acids. The germline V and J ends were trimmed by 3 bases and 4 bases, with 11 bases remaining between them. Germline V gene lookup returns CDR1 KGHDR and CDR2 SFDVKD.

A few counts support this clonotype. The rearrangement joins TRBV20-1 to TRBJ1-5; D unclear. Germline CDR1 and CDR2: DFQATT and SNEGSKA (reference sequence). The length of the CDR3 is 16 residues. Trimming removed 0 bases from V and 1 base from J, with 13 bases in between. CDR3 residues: CSARDPTGSSNQPQHF. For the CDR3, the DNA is TGCAGTGCTAGAGATCCCACCGGTTCGAGCAATCAGCCCCAGCATTTT.

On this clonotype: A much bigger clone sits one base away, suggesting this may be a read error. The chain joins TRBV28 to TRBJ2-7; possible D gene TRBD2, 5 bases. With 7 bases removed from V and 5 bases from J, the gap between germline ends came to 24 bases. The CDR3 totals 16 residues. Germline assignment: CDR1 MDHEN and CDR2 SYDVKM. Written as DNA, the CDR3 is TGTGCCAGCACCCCAATCACCAGCCTTGCTAGCCACGAGCAGTACTTC. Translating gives CASTPITSLASHEQYF.

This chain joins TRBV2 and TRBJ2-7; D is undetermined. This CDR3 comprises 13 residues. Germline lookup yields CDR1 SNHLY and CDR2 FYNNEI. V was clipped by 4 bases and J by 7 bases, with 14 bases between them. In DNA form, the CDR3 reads TGTGCCAGCAGTGGAGAAGTCCTGTCGGAGCAGTACTTC. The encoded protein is CASSGEVLSEQYF.

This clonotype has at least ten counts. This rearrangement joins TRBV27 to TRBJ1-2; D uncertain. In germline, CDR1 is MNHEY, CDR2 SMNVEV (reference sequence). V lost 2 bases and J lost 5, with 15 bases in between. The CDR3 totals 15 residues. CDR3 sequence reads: CASSLEAGGKYGYTF. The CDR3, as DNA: TGTGCCAGCAGTTTAGAAGCGGGAGGAAAGTATGGCTACACCTTC.

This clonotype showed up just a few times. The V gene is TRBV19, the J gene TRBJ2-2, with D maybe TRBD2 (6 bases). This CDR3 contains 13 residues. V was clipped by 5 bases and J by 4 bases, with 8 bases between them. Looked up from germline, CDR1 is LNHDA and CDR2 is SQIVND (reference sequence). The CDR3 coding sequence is TGTGCCAGTAGTTGGAGGGCCACCGGGGAGCTGTTTTTT. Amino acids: CASSWRATGELFF. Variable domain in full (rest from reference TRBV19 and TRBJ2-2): DGGITQSPKYLFRKEGQNVTLSCEQNLNHDAMYWYRQDPGQGLRLIYYSQIVNDFQKGDIAEGYSVSREKKESFPLTVTSAQKNPTAFYLCASSWRATGELFFGEGSRLTVL.

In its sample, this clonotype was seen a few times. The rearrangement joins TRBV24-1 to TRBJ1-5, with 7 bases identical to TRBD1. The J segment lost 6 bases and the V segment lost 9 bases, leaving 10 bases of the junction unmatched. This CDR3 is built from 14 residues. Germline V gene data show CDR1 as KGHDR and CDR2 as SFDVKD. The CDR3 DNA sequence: TGTGCCACCTGGAATCAGGGGGTAGGTCAGCCCCAGCATTTT. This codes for CATWNQGVGQPQHF.

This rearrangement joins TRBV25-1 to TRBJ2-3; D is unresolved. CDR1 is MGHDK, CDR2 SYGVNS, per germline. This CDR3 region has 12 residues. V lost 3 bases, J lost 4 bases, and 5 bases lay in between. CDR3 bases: TGTGCCAGCAGTGAGTCTTCAGATACGCAGTATTTT. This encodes CASSESSDTQYF.

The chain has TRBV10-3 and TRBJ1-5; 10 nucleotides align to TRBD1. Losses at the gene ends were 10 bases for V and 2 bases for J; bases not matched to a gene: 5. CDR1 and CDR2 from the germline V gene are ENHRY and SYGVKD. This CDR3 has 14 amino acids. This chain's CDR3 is CATGDRGGNQPQHF. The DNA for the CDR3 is TGTGCCACTGGGGACAGGGGTGGCAATCAGCCCCAGCATTTT.

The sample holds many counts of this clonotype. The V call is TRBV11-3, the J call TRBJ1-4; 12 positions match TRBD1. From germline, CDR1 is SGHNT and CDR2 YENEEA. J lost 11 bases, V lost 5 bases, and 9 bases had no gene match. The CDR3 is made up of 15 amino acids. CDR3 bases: TGTGCCAGCAGCCTATCCGGGACAGGGGGCCAGAAACTGTTTTTT. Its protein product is CASSLSGTGGQKLFF.

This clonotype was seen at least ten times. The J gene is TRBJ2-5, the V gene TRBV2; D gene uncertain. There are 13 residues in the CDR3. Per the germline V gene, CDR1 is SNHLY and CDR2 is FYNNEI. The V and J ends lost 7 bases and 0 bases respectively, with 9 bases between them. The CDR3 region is CASMRQNQETQYF. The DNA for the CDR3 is TGTGCCAGCATGAGGCAGAACCAAGAGACCCAGTACTTC.

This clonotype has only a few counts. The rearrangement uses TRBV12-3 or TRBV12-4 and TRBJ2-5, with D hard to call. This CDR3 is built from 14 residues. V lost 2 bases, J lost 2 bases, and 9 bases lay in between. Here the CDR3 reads CASSLSFRQETQYF. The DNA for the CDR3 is TGTGCCAGCAGTTTATCTTTCAGGCAAGAGACCCAGTACTTC.

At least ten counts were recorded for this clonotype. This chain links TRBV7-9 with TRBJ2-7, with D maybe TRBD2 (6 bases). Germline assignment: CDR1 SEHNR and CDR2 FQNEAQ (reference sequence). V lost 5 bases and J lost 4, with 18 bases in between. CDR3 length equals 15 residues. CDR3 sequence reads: CASSPGAGFVYEQYF. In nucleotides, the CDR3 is TGTGCCAGCAGCCCCGGGGCGGGATTCGTATACGAGCAGTACTTC.

This CDR3 is CASSRDNANTGELFF. The CDR3 DNA is TGTGCCAGCAGCCGGGACAACGCGAACACCGGGGAGCTGTTTTTT. The chain has TRBV28 and TRBJ2-2, with a possible D match to TRBD1 (6 bases). The CDR3 covers 15 residues. The germline gives CDR1 MDHEN, CDR2 SYDVKM. V dropped 6 bases and J dropped 0 bases, with 11 bases sitting between them. The complete variable domain, with remaining parts taken from reference TRBV28 and TRBJ2-2, reads DVKVTQSSRYLVKRTGEKVFLECVQDMDHENMFWYRQDPGLGLRLIYFSYDVKMKEKGDIPEGYSVSREKKERFSLILESASTNQTSMYLCASSRDNANTGELFFGEGSRLTVL.

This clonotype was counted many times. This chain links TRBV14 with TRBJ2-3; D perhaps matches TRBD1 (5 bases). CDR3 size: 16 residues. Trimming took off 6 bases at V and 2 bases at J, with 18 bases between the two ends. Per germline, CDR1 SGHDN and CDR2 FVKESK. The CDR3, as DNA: TGTGCCAGCAGTAAGGACAATCGTTGGGACACAGATACGCAGTATTTT. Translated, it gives CASSKDNRWDTDTQYF.